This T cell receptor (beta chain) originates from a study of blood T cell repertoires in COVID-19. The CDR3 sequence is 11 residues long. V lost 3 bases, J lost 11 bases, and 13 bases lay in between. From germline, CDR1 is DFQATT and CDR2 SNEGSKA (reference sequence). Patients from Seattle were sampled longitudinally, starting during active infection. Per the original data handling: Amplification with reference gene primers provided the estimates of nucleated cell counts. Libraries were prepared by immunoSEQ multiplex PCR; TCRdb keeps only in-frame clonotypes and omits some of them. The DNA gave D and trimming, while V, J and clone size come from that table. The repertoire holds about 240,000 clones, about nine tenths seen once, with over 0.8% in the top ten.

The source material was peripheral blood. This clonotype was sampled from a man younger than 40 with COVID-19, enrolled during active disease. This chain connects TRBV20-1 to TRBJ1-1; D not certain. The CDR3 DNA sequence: TGCAGTGCTAGGACTCGAGGTGAGGCTTTCTTT. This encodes CSARTRGEAFF.